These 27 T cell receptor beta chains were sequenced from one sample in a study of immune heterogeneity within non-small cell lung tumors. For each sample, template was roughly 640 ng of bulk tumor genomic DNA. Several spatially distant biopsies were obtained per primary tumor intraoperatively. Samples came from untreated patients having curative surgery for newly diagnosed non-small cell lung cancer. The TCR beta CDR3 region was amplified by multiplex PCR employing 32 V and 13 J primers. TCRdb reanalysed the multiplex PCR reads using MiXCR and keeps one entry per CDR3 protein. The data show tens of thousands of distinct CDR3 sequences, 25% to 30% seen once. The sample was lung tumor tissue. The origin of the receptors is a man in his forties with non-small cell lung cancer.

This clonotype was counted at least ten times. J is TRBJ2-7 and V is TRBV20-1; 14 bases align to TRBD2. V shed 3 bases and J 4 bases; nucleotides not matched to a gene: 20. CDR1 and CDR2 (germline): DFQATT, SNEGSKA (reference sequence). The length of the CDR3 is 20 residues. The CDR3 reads CSARPATSGRAGSSLYEQYF. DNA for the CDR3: TGCAGTGCTAGGCCTGCGACTAGCGGGAGGGCGGGAAGCAGTCTTTACGAGCAGTACTTC.

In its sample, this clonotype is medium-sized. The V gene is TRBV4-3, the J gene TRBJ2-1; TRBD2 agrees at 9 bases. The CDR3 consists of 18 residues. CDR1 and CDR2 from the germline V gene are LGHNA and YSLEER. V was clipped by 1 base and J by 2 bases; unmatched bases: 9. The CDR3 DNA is TGCGCCAGCAGCCAAGTACACCGAATAGCGGGAGCCTACAATGAGCAGTTCTTC. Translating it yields CASSQVHRIAGAYNEQFF.

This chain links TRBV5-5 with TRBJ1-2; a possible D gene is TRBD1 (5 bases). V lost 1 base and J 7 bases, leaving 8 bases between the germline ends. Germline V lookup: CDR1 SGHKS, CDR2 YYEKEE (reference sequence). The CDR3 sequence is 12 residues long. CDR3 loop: CASSLSGLGYTF. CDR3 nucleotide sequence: TGTGCCAGCAGCTTGTCGGGGCTTGGCTACACCTTC.

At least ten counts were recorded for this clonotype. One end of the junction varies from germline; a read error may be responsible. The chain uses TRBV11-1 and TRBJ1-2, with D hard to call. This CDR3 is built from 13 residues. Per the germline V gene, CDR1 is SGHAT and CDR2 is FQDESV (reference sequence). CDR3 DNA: TGTGCCAGCAGCTTACGGGATCCCTATGGGTACACCTTC. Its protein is CASSLRDPYGYTF. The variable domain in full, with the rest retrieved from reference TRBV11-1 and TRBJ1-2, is EAEVAQSPRYKITEKSQAVAFWCDPISGHATLYWYRQILGQGPELLVQFQDESVVDDSQLPKDRFSAERLKGVDSTLKIQPAELGDSAMYLCASSLRDPYGYTFGSGTRLTVV.

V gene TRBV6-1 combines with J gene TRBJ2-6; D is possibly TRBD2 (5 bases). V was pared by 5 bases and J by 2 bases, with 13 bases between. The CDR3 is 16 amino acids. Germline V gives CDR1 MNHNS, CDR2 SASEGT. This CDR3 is CASSYFPGAGANVLTF. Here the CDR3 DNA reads TGTGCCAGCAGTTATTTCCCCGGGGCTGGGGCCAACGTCCTGACTTTC.

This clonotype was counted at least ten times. CDR3 DNA sequence: TGTGCCACCAGCAGAGATCTCTCGGGGGTTAGCAATCAGCCCCAGCATTTT. Its translation is CATSRDLSGVSNQPQHF. The chain is built from TRBV15 and TRBJ1-5, with a tentative D call TRBD1 (5 bases). Trimming left V 0 bases short and J 0 bases short, with 12 bases between. CDR1 and CDR2 (germline): LNHNV, YYDKDF (reference sequence). This CDR3 comprises 17 residues.

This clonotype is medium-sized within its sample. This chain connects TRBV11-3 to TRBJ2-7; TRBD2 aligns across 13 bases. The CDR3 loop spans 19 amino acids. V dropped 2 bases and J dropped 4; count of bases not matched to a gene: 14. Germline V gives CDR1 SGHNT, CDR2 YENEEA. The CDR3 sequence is CASSLLSGVTSGRSYEQYF. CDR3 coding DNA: TGTGCCAGCAGCTTACTATCGGGGGTGACTAGCGGGAGGTCTTACGAGCAGTACTTC.

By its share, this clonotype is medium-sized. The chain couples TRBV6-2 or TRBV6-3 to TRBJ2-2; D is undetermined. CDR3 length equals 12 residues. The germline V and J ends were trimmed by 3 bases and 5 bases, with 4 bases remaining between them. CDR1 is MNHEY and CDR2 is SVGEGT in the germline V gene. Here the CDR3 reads CASSYGTGELFF. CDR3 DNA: TGTGCCAGCAGTTATGGGACCGGGGAGCTGTTTTTT.

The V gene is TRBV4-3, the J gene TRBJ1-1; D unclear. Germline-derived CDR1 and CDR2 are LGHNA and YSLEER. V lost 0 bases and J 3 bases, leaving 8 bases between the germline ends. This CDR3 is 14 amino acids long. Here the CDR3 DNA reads TGCGCCAGCAGCCAAGAATGGAGCCACACTGAAGCTTTCTTT. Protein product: CASSQEWSHTEAFF.

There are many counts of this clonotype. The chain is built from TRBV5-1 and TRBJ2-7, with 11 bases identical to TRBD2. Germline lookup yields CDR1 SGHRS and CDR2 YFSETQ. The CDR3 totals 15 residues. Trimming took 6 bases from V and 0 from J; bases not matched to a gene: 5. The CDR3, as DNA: TGCGCCAGCACCCCCGGGACTAGCGGCTCCTACGAGCAGTACTTC. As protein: CASTPGTSGSYEQYF.

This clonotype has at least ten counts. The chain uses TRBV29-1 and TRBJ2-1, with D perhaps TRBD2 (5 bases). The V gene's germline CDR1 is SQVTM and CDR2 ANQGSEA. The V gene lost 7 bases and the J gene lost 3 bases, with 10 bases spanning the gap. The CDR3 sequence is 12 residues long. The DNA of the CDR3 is TGCAGCGGTGGGCGGGTCTACAATGAGCAGTTCTTC. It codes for CSGGRVYNEQFF.

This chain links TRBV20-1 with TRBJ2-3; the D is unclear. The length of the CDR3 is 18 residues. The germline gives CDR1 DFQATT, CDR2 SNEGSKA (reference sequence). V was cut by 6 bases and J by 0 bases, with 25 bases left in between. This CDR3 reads CSAVSDGMIPGSTDTQYF. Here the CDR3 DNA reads TGCAGTGCCGTGTCCGACGGTATGATCCCCGGGAGCACAGATACGCAGTATTTT.

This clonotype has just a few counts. As DNA, the CDR3 is TGTGCCAGCAGCCTTGGAGAGGGACAAGGGGGCAATGAGCAGTTCTTC. Amino acids: CASSLGEGQGGNEQFF. The V call is TRBV9, the J call TRBJ2-1; weak D call: TRBD1 (6 bases). The CDR3 extends over 16 amino acids. Trimming took 4 bases from V and 6 from J, leaving 20 bases between them. Germline-derived CDR1 and CDR2 are SGDLS and YYNGEE.

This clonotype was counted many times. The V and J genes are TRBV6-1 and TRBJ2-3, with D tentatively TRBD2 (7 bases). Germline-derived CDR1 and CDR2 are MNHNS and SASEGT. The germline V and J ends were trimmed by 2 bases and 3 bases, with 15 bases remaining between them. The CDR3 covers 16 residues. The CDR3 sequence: CASSERGRGTTDTQYF. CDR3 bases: TGTGCCAGCAGTGAAAGGGGGAGGGGAACGACAGATACGCAGTATTTT.

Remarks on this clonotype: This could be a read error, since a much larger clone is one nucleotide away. CDR3 sequence reads: CASSLKVQRTSHEQYF. In nucleotides, the CDR3 is TGTGCCAGCAGCCTGAAGGTACAGAGGACCTCCCACGAGCAGTACTTC. The genes are TRBV13 and TRBJ2-7; D ambiguous. Germline CDR1 is PRHDT and CDR2 is FYEKMQ (reference sequence). The CDR3 is 16 amino acids.

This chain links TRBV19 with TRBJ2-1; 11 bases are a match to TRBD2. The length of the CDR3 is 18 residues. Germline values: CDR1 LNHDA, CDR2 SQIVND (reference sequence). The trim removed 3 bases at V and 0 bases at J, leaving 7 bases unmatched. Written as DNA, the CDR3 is TGTGCCAGTAGTATGGCACTAGCGGGAGTGGTCTCCTACAATGAGCAGTTCTTC. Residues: CASSMALAGVVSYNEQFF.

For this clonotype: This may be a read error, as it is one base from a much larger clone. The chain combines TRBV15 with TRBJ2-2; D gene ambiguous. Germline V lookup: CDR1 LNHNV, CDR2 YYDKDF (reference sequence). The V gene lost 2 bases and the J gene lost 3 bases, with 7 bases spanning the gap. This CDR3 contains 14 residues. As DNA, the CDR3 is TGTGCCACCAGCAGATATACAGACACCGGGGAGCTGTTTTTT. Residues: CATSRYTDTGELFF.

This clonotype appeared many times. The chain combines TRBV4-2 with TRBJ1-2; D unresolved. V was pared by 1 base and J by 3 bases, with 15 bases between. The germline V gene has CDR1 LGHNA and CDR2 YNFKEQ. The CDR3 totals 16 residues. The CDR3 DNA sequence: TGTGCCAGCAGCCAAGGTTTGGCAGCCAGCTACTATGGCTACACCTTC. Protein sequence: CASSQGLAASYYGYTF.

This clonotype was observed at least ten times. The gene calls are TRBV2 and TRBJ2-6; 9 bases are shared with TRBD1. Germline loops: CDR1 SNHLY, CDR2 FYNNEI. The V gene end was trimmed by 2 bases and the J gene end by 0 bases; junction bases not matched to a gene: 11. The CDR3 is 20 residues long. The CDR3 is CASSELGGTGTLSGANVLTF. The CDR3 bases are TGTGCCAGCAGTGAATTGGGAGGGACAGGGACTCTCTCTGGGGCCAACGTCCTGACTTTC.

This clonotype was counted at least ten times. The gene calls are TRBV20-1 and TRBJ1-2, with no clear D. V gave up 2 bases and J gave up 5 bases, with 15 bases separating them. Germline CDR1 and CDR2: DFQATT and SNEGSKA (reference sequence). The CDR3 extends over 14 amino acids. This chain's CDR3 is CSARPDSGPYGYTF. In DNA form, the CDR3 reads TGCAGTGCTAGACCTGACTCGGGCCCTTATGGCTACACCTTC.

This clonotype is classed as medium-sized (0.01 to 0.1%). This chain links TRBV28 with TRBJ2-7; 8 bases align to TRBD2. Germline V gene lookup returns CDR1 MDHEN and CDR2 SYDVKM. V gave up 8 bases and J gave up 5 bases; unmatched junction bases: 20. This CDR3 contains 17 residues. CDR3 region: CASRHSPGRAGGHEQYF. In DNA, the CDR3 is TGTGCCAGCCGCCATTCGCCGGGGAGGGCGGGAGGTCACGAGCAGTACTTC.

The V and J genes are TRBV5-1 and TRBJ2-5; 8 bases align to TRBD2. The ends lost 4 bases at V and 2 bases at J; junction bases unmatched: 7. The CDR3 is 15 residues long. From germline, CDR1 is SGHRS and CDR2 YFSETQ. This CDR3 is CASSTRLAGQETQYF. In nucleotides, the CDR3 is TGCGCCAGCAGCACGAGGTTAGCGGGACAAGAGACCCAGTACTTC.

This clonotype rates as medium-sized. The DNA of the CDR3 is TGCGCCAGCAGCTTGGCCGGAAGGAACGATAACTATGGCTACACCTTC. It codes for CASSLAGRNDNYGYTF. The chain carries TRBV5-1 and TRBJ1-2; D is unresolved. Trimming removed 0 bases at V and 1 base at J, with 13 bases between. The germline V gene has CDR1 SGHRS and CDR2 YFSETQ. This CDR3 is built from 16 residues.

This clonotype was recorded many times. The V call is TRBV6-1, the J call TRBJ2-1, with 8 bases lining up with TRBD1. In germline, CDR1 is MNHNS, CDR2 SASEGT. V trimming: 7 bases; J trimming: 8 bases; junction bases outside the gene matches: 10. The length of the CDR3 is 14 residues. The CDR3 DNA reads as TGTGCCAGCAAATCAGGGGGCTCATTTGATGAGCAGTTCTTC. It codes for CASKSGGSFDEQFF.

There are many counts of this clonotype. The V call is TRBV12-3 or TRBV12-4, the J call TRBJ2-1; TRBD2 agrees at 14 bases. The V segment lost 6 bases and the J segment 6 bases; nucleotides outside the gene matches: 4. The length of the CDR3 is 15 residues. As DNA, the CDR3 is TGTGCCAGCAGATGGACTAGCGGGAGGTTCAATGAGCAGTTCTTC. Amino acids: CASRWTSGRFNEQFF.

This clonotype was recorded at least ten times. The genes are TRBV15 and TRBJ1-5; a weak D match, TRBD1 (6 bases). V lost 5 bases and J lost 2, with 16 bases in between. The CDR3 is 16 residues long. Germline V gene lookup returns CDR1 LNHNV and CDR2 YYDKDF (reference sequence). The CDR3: CATSGWDIGGNQPQHF. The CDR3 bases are TGTGCCACCAGCGGATGGGACATCGGGGGCAATCAGCCCCAGCATTTT.

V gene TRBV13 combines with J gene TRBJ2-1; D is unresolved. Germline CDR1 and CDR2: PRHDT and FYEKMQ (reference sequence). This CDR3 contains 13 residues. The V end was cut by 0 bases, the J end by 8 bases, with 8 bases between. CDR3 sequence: CASSLGVAYEQFF. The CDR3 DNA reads TGTGCCAGCAGCTTAGGTGTGGCCTATGAGCAGTTCTTC.